This paragraph reports one T cell receptor beta chain. This record belongs to a study of shared clonotypes between healthy human individuals. About the study: Three plates each covered CD4 naive and memory; CD8 naive two, CD8 memory one.

Produced via immunoSEQ multiplex PCR; TCRdb's table is partial and in-frame only. The sample has about 660,000 clones, approximately 79% seen once; the top ten hold 1.5% to 2%. All of the donors resided in Nashville, Tennessee, and each was a Caucasian adult. V dropped 7 bases and J dropped 4; count of bases not matched to a gene: 6. This CDR3 has 13 amino acids. Germline CDR1 is SQVTM and CDR2 is ANQGSEA. The rearrangement links TRBV29-1 to TRBJ1-3, with 8 bases identical to TRBD1. This receptor was identified in a woman aged 25 to 45 in good health. Sequencing was performed on memory CD4+ T cells sorted from blood. Subset in this sample: CD45RA-negative fraction. CDR3 protein: CSAGRDRGNTIYF. CDR3 nucleotides: TGCAGCGCCGGTCGGGACAGGGGAAACACCATATATTTT.